The source of this T cell receptor (beta chain) is a study of EBV T-cell therapy then PD-1 blockade in nasopharyngeal carcinoma. Libraries were prepared by immunoSEQ multiplex PCR; TCRdb keeps only in-frame clonotypes and omits some of them. The table lists tens of thousands of clones, 82% of them singletons. Treatment: AdE1-LMPpoly-expanded autologous EBV-specific T-cell therapy followed by anti-PD-1 nivolumab. Of note for this clone: Its antigen is as yet unknown.

The source of this sequence is a man in his forties with nasopharyngeal carcinoma. Sequenced here: CD8+ T cells from blood, sampled at day -245 from a patient whose treatment included autologous EBV-specific T cells and nivolumab.

The chain's CDR3 is CASSHRSILAKNIQYF. The CDR3 nucleotides read TGTGCCAGCAGCCACAGGAGTATTCTAGCCAAAAACATTCAGTACTTC. This chain joins TRBV5-4 and TRBJ2-4; possible D gene TRBD1, 5 bases. The CDR3 contains 16 residues. Trimming shortened V by 4 bases and J by 0 bases, and 14 bases separated the two germline ends. CDR1 is SGHNT and CDR2 is YYREEE in the germline V gene (reference sequence).